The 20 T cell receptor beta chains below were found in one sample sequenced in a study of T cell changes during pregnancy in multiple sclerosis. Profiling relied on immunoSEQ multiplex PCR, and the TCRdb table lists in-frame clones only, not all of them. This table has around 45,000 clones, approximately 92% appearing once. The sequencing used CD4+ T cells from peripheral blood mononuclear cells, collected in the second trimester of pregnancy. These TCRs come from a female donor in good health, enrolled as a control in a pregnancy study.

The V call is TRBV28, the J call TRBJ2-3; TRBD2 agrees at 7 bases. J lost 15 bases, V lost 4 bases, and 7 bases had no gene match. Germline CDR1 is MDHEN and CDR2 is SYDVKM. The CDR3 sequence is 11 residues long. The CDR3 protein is CASSSSGIFYF. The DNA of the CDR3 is TGTGCCAGCAGTTCTAGCGGTATCTTCTATTTT.

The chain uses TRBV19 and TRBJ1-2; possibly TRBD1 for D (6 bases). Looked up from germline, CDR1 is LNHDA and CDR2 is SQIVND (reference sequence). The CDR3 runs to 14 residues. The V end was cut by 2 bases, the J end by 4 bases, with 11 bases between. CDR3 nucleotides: TGTGCCAGTAGTATACTGGACAGCTTCTATGGCTACACCTTC. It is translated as CASSILDSFYGYTF.

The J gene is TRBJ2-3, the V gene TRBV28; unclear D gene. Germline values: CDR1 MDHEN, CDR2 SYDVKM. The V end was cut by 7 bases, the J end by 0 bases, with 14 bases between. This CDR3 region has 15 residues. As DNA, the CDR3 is TGTGCCAGCACCCCCAGGTTTTGGAGCACAGATACGCAGTATTTT. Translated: CASTPRFWSTDTQYF. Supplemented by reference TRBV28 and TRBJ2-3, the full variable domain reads DVKVTQSSRYLVKRTGEKVFLECVQDMDHENMFWYRQDPGLGLRLIYFSYDVKMKEKGDIPEGYSVSREKKERFSLILESASTNQTSMYLCASTPRFWSTDTQYFGPGTRLTVL.

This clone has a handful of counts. The CDR3 loop reads CASSGGLVFTDTQYF. The DNA of the CDR3 is TGTGCCAGCAGTGGGGGACTTGTTTTCACAGATACGCAGTATTTT. V and J are TRBV27 and TRBJ2-3; tentative D call: TRBD2 (6 bases). CDR3 length: 15 amino acids. Trimming removed 5 bases at V and 2 bases at J, with 14 bases between. Germline V CDR1 and CDR2: MNHEY, SMNVEV (reference sequence).

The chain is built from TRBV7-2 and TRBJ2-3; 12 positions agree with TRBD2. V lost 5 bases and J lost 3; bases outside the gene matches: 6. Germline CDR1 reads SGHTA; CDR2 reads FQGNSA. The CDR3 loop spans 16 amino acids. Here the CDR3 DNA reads TGTGCCAGCAGCACAGGACTAGCGGGGCGGACAGATACGCAGTATTTT. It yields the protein CASSTGLAGRTDTQYF. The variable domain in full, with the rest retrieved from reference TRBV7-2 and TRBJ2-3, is GAGVSQSPSNKVTEKGKDVELRCDPISGHTALYWYRQSLGQGLEFLIYFQGNSAPDKSGLPSDRFSAERTGGSVSTLTIQRTQQEDSAVYLCASSTGLAGRTDTQYFGPGTRLTVL.

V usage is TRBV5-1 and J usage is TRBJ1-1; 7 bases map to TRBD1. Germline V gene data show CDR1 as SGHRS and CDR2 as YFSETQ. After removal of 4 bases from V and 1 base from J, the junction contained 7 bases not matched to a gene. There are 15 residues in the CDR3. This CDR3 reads CASSRRQGENTEAFF. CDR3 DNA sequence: TGCGCCAGCAGCCGAAGACAGGGTGAGAACACTGAAGCTTTCTTT.

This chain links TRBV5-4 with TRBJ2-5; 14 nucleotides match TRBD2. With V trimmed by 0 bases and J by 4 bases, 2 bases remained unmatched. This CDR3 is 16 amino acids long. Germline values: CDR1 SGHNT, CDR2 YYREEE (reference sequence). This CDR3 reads CASSLGGTSGRETQYF. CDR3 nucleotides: TGTGCCAGCAGCTTGGGGGGGACTAGCGGGAGAGAGACCCAGTACTTC. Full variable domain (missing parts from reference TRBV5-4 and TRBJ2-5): ETGVTQSPTHLIKTRGQQVTLRCSSQSGHNTVSWYQQALGQGPQFIFQYYREEENGRGNFPPRFSGLQFPNYSSELNVNALELDDSALYLCASSLGGTSGRETQYFGPGTRLLVL.

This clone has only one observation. CDR3 coding DNA: TGTGCCAGCAGTTCCCACAGGGCCTCTAATGAAAAACTGTTTTTT. It yields the protein CASSSHRASNEKLFF. The V gene is TRBV28, the J gene TRBJ1-4; a possible D gene is TRBD1 (6 bases). Deletions cut 4 bases from V and 3 bases from J, with 12 bases between. The CDR3 extends over 15 amino acids. Germline loops: CDR1 MDHEN, CDR2 SYDVKM.

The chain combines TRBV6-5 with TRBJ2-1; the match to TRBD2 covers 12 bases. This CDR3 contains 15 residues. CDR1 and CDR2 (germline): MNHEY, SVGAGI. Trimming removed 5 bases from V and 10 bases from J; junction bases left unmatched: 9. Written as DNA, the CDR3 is TGTGCCAGCAGTCCTCCGGGACTAGCGGGTCAGGAGCAGTTCTTC. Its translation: CASSPPGLAGQEQFF.

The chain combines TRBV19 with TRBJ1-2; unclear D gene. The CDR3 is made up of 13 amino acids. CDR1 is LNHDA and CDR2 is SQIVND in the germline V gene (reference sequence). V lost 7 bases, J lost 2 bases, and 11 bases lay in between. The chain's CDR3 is CASKGGNNYGYTF. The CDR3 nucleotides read TGTGCCAGTAAAGGAGGAAACAACTATGGCTACACCTTC.

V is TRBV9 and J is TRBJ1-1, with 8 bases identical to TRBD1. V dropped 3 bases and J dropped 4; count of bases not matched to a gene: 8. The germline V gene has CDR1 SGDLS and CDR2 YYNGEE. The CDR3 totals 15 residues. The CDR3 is CASSGQGAVGTEAFF. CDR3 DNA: TGTGCCAGCAGCGGTCAGGGGGCGGTGGGCACTGAAGCTTTCTTT.

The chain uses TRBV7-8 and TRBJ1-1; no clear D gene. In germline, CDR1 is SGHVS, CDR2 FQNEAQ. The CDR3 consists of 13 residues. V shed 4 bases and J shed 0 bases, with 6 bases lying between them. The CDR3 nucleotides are TGTGCCAGCAGCTCCAGGTTGAACACTGAAGCTTTCTTT. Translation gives CASSSRLNTEAFF.

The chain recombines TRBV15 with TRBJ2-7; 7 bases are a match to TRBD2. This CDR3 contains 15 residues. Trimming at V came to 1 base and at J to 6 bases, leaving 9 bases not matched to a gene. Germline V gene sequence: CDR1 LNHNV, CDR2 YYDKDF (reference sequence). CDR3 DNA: TGTGCCACCAGCAGAGCCATGACTAGCTCTGTCGAGCAGTACTTC. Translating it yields CATSRAMTSSVEQYF.

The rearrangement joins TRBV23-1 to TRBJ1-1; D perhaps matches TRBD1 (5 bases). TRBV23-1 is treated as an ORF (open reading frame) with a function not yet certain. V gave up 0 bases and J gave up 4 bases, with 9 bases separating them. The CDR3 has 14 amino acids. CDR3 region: CASSQSRGGTEAFF. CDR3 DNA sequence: TGCGCCAGCAGTCAATCTCGGGGGGGCACTGAAGCTTTCTTT.

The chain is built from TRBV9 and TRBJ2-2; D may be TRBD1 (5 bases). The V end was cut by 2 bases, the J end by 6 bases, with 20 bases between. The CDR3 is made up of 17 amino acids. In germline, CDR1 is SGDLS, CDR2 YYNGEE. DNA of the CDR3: TGTGCCAGCAGCGTGATCTGGACACTCACGAATCCCGGGGAGCTGTTTTTT. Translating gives CASSVIWTLTNPGELFF.

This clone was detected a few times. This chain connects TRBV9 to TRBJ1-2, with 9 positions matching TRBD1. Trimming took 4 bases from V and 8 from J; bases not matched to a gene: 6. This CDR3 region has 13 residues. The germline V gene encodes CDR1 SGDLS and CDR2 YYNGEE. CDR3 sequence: CASSSRDREGYTF. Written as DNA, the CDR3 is TGTGCCAGCAGCTCCCGGGACAGGGAAGGCTACACCTTC.

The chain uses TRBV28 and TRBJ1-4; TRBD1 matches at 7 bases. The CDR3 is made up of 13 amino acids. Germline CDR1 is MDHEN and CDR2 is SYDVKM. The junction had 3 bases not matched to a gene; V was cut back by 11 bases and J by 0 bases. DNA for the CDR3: TGTGCCTCCGGGACAGCAACTAATGAAAAACTGTTTTTT. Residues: CASGTATNEKLFF.

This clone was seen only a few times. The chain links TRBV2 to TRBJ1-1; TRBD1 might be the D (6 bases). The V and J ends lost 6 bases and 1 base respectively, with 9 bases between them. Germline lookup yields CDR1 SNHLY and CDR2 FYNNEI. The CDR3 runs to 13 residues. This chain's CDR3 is CASREDRNTEAFF. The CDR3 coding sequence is TGTGCCAGCAGGGAGGACAGGAACACTGAAGCTTTCTTT.

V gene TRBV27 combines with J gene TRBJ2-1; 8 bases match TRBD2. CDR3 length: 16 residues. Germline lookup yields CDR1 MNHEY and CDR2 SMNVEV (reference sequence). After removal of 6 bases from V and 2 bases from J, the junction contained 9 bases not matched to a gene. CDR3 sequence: CASSPSAGVPYNEQFF. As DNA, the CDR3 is TGTGCCAGCAGCCCCTCAGCGGGGGTTCCCTACAATGAGCAGTTCTTC.

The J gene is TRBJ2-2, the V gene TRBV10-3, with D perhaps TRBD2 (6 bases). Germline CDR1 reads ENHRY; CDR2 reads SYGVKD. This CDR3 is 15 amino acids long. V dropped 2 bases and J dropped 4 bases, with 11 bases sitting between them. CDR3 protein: CAISEPGEPTGELFF. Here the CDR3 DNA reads TGTGCCATCAGTGAGCCGGGGGAACCCACCGGGGAGCTGTTTTTT.